The sequence of this T cell receptor (beta chain) was determined in a study of T cell changes during pregnancy in multiple sclerosis. Germline assignment: CDR1 SGHKS and CDR2 YYEKEE (reference sequence). This CDR3 contains 14 residues. V lost 1 base and J lost 0, with 7 bases in between. Profiled with immunoSEQ multiplex PCR; TCRdb holds only in-frame clones, not every one. The sample has around 85,000 clones, roughly nine tenths seen once. This clone was seen at least ten times. V usage is TRBV5-5 and J usage is TRBJ1-2; the D is unclear. The material was PBMCs, obtained in the first trimester of pregnancy. The clonotype originates from a female donor in good health, serving as a control in a pregnancy study. Some clones in this sample may be carry-over from other donors' samples. CDR3 coding DNA: TGTGCCAGCAGCTTGAGTTCAGCTAACTATGGCTACACCTTC. This sequence encodes CASSLSSANYGYTF.